This T cell receptor (beta chain) originates from a study of cytomegalovirus exposure and HLA in healthy donors. The J segment lost 9 bases and the V segment lost 8 bases, leaving 14 bases of the junction unmatched. This CDR3 comprises 14 residues. CDR1 is MGHRA, CDR2 YSYEKL, per germline. Use of 60 Vbeta and 13 Jbeta primers characterized the PCR. Here immunoSEQ multiplex PCR was the method, and the copy in TCRdb shows in-frame clones only, minus some. The table lists 180,000 or so clones, more than 80% of them singletons. The TCR comes from a woman aged 18-29 years in good health and CMV-seropositive. The chain employs TRBV4-1 and TRBJ1-2; 8 bases align to TRBD1. The sample taken for sequencing was PBMCs. The CDR3 is CASARTGPDGSYTF. The DNA for the CDR3 is TGCGCCAGCGCGCGGACAGGGCCCGACGGGAGCTACACCTTC.